The source of this T cell receptor beta chain is a study of cytomegalovirus exposure and HLA in healthy donors listed by TCRdb under 2017. Broadly, across the study: According to a later analysis, one platform produced both the 100 to 150 validation repertoires and the 620 or so repertoires of the first cohort. The study was designed to test whether signatures of past pathogen exposure could be identified by cataloging public T cell receptors. A separate validation cohort of about 110 different subjects was used in addition to the roughly 700-subject first cohort. High-throughput TCR immunosequencing, statistical association of individual TCRs with disease status, and machine learning were combined to predict cytomegalovirus infection status.

Overall results and qualifications from the work: Most TCR sequences were observed very rarely across donors, whereas some public TCRs were present in many individuals. The classifier was reported to diagnose cytomegalovirus status with high specificity and sensitivity in both the original and validation cohorts. In vitro tests confirmed that a few of the cytomegalovirus-associated TCR beta chains recognize cytomegalovirus antigens. The authors suggested that the approach could potentially be extended to other disease states and immunological phenotypes. A later analysis had no HLA typing for the validation cohort, so co-occurrence there was scored across all 120 or so repertoires. The study listed 150 to 200 TCR beta chains as associated with cytomegalovirus. Of the cluster scores, around 95% were above 0 in a later analysis, which found that TCRs clustered in the first cohort also tended to co-occur in the 120 or so validation repertoires.

The CDR3 measures 12 amino acids from cysteine to phenylalanine. Just CDR3 DNA is preserved here, 36 bases in frame from base 1. The germline ends are 12 bases apart after V is trimmed by 7 bases and J by 2 bases. The germline V gene sets CDR1 to SQVTM and CDR2 to ANQGSEA. Libraries were built with the immunoSEQ multiplex PCR assay. Per the authors' processing: A statistical classification framework was developed to diagnose cytomegalovirus status using the catalog of TCR beta chain sequences. Held by TCRdb, this immuneACCESS table contains in-frame sequences only and omits some clones. Under half of the omission traces to an unresolved V gene where checked; the cause of the rest is unknown. V, J and clone size reflect that table, while D and trimming were determined from the DNA. The sample profile shows about 200,000 clones; approximately 80% of them were found once. The ten most abundant clones make up roughly 13% of the sample.

On this clone: Its binding antigen is unknown. One base away there is no much larger clone; base qualities are not given.

The donors were included in the validation cohort of 100 to 150 subjects, a group kept apart from the roughly 690-subject first cohort. The source material was PBMCs. The receptor chain draws on TRBV29-1 and TRBJ2-7; the D segment could be TRBD2, given 5 matching bases. The receptor was derived from a woman in her twenties or thirties in good health and CMV-seropositive. In nucleotides, the sequence is TGCAGCGCCGGACGGGATCCCTACGAGCAGTACTTC. The translation is CSAGRDPYEQYF.